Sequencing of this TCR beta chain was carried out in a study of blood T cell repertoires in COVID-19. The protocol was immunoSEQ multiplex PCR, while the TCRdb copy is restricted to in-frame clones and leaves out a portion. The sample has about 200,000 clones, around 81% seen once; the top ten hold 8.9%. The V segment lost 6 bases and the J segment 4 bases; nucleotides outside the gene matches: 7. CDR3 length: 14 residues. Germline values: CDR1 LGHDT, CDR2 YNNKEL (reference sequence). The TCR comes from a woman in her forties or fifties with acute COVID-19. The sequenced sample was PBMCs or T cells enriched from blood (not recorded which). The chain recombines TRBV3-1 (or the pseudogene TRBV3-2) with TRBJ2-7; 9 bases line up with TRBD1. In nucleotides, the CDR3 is TGTGCCAGCAGTCGCTCCGGGACAGGGTACGAGCAGTACTTC. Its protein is CASSRSGTGYEQYF.